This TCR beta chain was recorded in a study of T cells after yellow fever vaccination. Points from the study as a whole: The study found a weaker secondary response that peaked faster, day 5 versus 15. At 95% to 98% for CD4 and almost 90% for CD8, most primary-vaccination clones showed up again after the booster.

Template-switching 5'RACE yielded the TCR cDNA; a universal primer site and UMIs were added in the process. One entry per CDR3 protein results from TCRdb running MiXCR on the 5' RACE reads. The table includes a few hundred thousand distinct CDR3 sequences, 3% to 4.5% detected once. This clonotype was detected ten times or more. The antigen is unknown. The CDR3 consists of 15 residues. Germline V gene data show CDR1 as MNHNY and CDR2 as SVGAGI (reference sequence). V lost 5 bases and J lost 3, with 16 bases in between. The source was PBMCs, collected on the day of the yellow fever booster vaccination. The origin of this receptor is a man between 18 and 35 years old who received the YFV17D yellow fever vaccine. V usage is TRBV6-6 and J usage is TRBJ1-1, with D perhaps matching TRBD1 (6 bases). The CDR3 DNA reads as TGTGCCAGCAGTATTAGGACAGACTGGGACACTGAAGCTTTCTTT. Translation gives CASSIRTDWDTEAFF.